This paragraph reports one T cell receptor beta chain. What this receptor recognizes is not known. Base qualities were left out, and no much larger clone turns up one base away. The method was the immunoSEQ multiplex PCR assay. The authors' analysis ran thus. A statistical classification framework was built to diagnose cytomegalovirus status from the catalog of TCR beta chain sequences. Here the immuneACCESS table is served through TCRdb, limited to in-frame sequences with V and J called. Missing clones are a known gap in these copies; in checked studies unresolved V genes cover under half, and the rest lacks a known reason. V, J and clone size were drawn from that table, and D and trimming were deduced from the DNA. The sample has fewer than 250,000 clones on record, around 86% of them singletons. Together, the top ten hold 1.5% to 2.5% of the sample. The donors were included in the validation cohort of over a hundred subjects, a group kept apart from the roughly 670-subject first cohort.

CDR1 MNHEY and CDR2 SMNVEV were looked up in the germline V gene (reference sequence). Clipping removes 3 bases from V and 7 bases from J, with 2 as the unmatched junction base count. The CDR3 sequence holds 14 residues, the cysteine and phenylalanine included. Only the CDR3 DNA stays, 42 bases, in frame from base 1. The data belong to a study of cytomegalovirus exposure and HLA in healthy donors (dated by TCRdb to about 2017). Looking at the study overall: A later analysis indicated that the 120 or so validation repertoires were generated on the platform also employed for the 600 to 750 repertoires of the first cohort. The aim of the study was to test whether cataloging public T cell receptors could identify signatures of past pathogen exposure. In addition to the first cohort of hundreds of subjects, a separate validation cohort of approximately 130 different subjects was used. To predict cytomegalovirus infection status, the study combined high-throughput TCR immunosequencing, statistical association of individual TCRs with disease status, and machine learning. The paper as a whole reports these results and caveats: The study listed 150 to 200 TCR beta chains as associated with cytomegalovirus. The authors suggested that the approach could potentially be extended to other disease states and immunological phenotypes. A later analysis lacked HLA typing for the validation cohort, so it scored co-occurrence in that cohort across all 110 or so repertoires. A later analysis found that TCRs clustered in the first cohort also tended to co-occur in the 120 or so validation repertoires, with more than 90% of cluster scores above 0. In both the original and validation cohorts, the classifier was reported to diagnose cytomegalovirus status with high specificity and sensitivity. Most TCR sequences were observed very rarely across donors, whereas some public TCRs were present in many individuals. In vitro tests confirmed that a few of the cytomegalovirus-associated TCR beta chains recognize cytomegalovirus antigens.

The sequenced sample was PBMCs. The receptor was isolated from a woman under 30 in good health and CMV-seropositive. The chain was built from TRBV27 and TRBJ2-4, and 11 junctional nucleotides match TRBD1. At the DNA level, the sequence is TGTGCCAGCAGTTTCGGGACAGGGGGGAACATTCAGTACTTC. It translates as CASSFGTGGNIQYF.